This TCR beta chain was observed in a study of T cell repertoires in cytomegalovirus infection. Study-wide context: In the study, CMV epitopes included recently identified HLA-C-restricted and well-studied HLA-B-restricted ones. Study findings and constraints: Across the ex vivo response, the dominant clonotypes were HLA-C-restricted CMV-specific TCR beta clonotypes. Based on cumulative public TCR beta family frequency, carriers of CMV plus the relevant HLA were identified.

This clonotype was observed a handful of times. Its antigen remains unknown. Germline CDR1 reads DFQATT; CDR2 reads SNEGSKA (reference sequence). This CDR3 comprises 11 residues. V dropped 5 bases and J dropped 8 bases, with 11 bases sitting between them. TCRdb ran MiXCR on the reads and lists one entry per CDR3 protein. The table lists about 740,000 distinct CDR3 sequences, roughly 36% of them singletons, with over 15% in the top ten. The source is a human donor in good health (CMV status not recorded). Some clones in this sample may be carry-over from other donors' samples. J is TRBJ2-3 and V is TRBV20-1; possible D gene TRBD2, 5 bases. The sample was cultured PBMCs, taken from culture after CMV antigen stimulation. The CDR3 protein is CSAEGPSTQYF. CDR3 nucleotide sequence: TGCAGTGCTGAGGGCCCAAGTACGCAGTATTTT.